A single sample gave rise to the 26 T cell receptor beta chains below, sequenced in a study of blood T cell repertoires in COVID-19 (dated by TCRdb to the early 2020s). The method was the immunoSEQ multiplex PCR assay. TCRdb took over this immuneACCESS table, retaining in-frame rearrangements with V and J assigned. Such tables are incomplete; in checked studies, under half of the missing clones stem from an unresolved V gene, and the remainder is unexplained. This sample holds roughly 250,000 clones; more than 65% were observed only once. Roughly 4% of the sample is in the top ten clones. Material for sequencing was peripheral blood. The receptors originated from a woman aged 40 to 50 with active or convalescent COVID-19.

Here the CDR3 DNA reads TGTGCCAGCAGTTCACAGGGGGCTTTTAACTATGGCTACACCTTC. It translates to CASSSQGAFNYGYTF. The rearrangement uses TRBV6-5 and TRBJ1-2; TRBD1 matches at 9 bases. Germline V gene lookup returns CDR1 MNHEY and CDR2 SVGAGI. CDR3 length: 15 residues. The J segment lost 1 base and the V segment lost 4 bases, leaving 4 bases of the junction unmatched.

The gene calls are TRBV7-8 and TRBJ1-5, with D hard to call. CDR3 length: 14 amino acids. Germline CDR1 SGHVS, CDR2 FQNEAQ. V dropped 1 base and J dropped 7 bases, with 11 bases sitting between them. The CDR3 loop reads CASSLEAIRQPQHF. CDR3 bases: TGTGCCAGCAGCTTAGAAGCCATTCGGCAGCCCCAGCATTTT.

The CDR3 loop reads CASSILSGQGNGYTF. Here the CDR3 DNA reads TGTGCCAGTAGTATATTATCGGGACAGGGGAACGGCTACACCTTC. The genes are TRBV19 and TRBJ1-2; TRBD1 agrees at 10 bases. CDR1 and CDR2 (germline): LNHDA, SQIVND (reference sequence). There are 15 residues in the CDR3. V was clipped by 2 bases and J by 8 bases; unmatched bases: 8.

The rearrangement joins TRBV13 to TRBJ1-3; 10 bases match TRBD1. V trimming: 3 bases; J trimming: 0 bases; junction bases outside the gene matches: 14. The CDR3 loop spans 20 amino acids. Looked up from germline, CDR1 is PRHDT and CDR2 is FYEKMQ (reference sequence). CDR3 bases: TGTGCCAGCAGCTTCAGCATCAAGACAGGGGGCTTCTTCTCTGGAAACACCATATATTTT. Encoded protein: CASSFSIKTGGFFSGNTIYF. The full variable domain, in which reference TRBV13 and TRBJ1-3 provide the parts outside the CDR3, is AAGVIQSPRHLIKEKRETATLKCYPIPRHDTVYWYQQGPGQDPQFLISFYEKMQSDKGSIPDRFSAQQFSDYHSELNMSSLELGDSALYFCASSFSIKTGGFFSGNTIYFGEGSWLTVV.

CDR3 coding DNA: TGTGCCAGCAGTTTGGGGAGCGGGTCTGGCTACACCTTC. The encoded protein is CASSLGSGSGYTF. The chain combines TRBV12-3 or TRBV12-4 with TRBJ1-2; D unclear. The CDR3 is 13 residues long. The V and J ends lost 3 bases and 7 bases respectively, with 12 bases between them.

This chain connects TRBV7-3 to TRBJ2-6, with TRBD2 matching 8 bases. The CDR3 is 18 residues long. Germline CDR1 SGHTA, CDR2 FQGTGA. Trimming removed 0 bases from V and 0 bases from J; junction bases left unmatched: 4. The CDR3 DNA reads TGTGCCAGCAGCTTAACCCCGGGGGGGGCCTCTGGGGCCAACGTCCTGACTTTC. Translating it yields CASSLTPGGASGANVLTF.

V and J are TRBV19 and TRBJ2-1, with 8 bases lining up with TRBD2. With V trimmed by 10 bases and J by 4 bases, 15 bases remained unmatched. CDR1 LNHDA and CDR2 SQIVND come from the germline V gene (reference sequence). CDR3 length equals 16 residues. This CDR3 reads CATTATGGVGYNEQFF. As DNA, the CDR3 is TGTGCCACCACGGCCACGGGGGGGGTGGGGTACAATGAGCAGTTCTTC.

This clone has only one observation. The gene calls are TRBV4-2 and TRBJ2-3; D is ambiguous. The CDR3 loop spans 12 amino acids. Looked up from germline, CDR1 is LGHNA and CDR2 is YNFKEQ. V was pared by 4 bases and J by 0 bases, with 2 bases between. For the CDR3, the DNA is TGTGCCAGCAGCCTAAGCACAGATACGCAGTATTTT. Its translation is CASSLSTDTQYF.

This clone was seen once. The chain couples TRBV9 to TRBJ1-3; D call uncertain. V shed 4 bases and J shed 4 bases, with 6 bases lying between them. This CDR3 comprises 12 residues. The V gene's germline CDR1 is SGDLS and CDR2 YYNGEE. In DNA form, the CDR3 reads TGTGCCAGCAGCTCACAGGGAAACACCATATATTTT. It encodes CASSSQGNTIYF.

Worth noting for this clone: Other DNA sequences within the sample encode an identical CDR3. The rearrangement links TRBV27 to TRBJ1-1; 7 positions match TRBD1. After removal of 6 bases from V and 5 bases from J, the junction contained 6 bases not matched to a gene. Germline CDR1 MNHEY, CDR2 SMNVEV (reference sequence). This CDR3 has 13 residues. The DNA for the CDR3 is TGTGCCAGCAGAGACAGGGCCAGGACTGAAGCTTTCTTT. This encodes CASRDRARTEAFF.

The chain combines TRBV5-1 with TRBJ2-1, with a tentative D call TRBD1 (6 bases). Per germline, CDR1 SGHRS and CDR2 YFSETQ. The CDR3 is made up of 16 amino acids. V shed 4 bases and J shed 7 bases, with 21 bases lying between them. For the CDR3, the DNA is TGCGCCAGCAGCCTAAACTTGGACAGCTACCTAAATGAGCAGTTCTTC. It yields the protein CASSLNLDSYLNEQFF.

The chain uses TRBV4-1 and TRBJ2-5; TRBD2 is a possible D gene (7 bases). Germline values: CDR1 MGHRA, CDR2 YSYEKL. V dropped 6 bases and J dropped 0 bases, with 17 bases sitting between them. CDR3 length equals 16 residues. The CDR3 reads CASSPLEGGYQETQYF. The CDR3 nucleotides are TGCGCCAGCAGTCCCCTCGAGGGGGGGTACCAAGAGACCCAGTACTTC.

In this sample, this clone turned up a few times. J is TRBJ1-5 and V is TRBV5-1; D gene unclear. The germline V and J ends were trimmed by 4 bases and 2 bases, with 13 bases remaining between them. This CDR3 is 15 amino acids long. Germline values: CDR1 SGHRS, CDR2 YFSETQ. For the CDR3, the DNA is TGCGCCAGCAGCCCACTACCCATGGGCAATCAGCCCCAGCATTTT. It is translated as CASSPLPMGNQPQHF.

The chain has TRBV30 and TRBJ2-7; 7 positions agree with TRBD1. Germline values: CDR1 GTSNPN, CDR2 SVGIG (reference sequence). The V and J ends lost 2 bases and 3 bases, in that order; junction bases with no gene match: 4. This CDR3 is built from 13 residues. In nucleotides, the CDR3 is TGTGCCTGGAGTAACGGGGACAGCTACGAGCAGTACTTC. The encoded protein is CAWSNGDSYEQYF.

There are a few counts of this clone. The CDR3 reads CASSPQGFTEAFF. CDR3 bases: TGTGCCAGCAGCCCCCAGGGGTTCACTGAAGCTTTCTTT. The chain has TRBV12-3 or TRBV12-4 and TRBJ1-1; D may be TRBD1 (6 bases). The CDR3 has 13 residues. V shed 6 bases and J shed 4 bases, with 12 bases lying between them.

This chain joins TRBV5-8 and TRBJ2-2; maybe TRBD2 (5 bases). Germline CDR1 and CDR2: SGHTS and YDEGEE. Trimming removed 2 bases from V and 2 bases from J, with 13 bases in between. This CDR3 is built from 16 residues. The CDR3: CASSLVRDTNTGELFF. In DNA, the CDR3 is TGTGCCAGCAGCTTAGTCCGGGATACCAACACCGGGGAGCTGTTTTTT.

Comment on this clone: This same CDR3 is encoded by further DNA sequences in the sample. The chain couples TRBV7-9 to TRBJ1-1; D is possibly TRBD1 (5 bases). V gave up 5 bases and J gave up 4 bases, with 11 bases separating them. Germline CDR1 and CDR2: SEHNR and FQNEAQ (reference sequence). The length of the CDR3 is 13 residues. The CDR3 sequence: CASSPGGATEAFF. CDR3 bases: TGTGCCAGCAGCCCCGGTGGGGCCACTGAAGCTTTCTTT.

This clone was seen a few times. CDR3 sequence reads: CASSGRTGGQETQYF. CDR3 sequence (DNA): TGTGCCAGCAGTGGGCGGACAGGGGGCCAAGAGACCCAGTACTTC. The V call is TRBV3-1 (or the pseudogene TRBV3-2), the J call TRBJ2-5; 10 nucleotides match TRBD1. Losses at the gene ends were 6 bases for V and 1 base for J; bases not matched to a gene: 5. The CDR3 has 15 residues. Germline CDR1 LGHDT, CDR2 YNNKEL (reference sequence).

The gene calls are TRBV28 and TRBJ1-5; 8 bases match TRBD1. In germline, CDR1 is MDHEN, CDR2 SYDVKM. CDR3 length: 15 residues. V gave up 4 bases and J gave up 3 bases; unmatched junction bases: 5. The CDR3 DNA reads TGTGCCAGCAGTTCCCGACAGGGGTACAATCAGCCCCAGCATTTT. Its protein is CASSSRQGYNQPQHF.

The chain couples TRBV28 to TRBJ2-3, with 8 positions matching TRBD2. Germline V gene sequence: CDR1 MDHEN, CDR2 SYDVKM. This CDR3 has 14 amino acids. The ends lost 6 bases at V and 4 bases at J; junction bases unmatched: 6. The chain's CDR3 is CASSPAGGPDTQYF. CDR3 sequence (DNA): TGTGCCAGCAGCCCTGCGGGGGGTCCAGATACGCAGTATTTT.

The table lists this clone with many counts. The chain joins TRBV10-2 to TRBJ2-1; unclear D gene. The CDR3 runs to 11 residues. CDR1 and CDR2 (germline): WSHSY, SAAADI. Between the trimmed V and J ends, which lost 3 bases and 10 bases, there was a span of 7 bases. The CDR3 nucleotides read TGCGCCAGCAGTGACCCCCCGGAGCAGTTCTTC. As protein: CASSDPPEQFF.

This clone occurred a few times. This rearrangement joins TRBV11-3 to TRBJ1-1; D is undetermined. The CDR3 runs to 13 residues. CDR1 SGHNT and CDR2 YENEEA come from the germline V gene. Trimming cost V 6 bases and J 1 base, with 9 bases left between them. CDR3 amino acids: CASSSVANTEAFF. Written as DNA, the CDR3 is TGTGCCAGCAGTTCGGTAGCGAACACTGAAGCTTTCTTT.

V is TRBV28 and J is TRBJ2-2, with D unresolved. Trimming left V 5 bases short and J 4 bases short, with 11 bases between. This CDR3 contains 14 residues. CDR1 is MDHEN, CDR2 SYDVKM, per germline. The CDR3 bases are TGTGCCAGCAGTCCCCCTCTCGTCACCGGGGAGCTGTTTTTT. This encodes CASSPPLVTGELFF.

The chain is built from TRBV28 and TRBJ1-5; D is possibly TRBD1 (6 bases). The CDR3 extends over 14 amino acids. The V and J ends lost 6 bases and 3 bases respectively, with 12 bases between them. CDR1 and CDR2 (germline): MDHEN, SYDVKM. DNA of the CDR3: TGTGCCAGCAGACAAGGGGGTACCAATCAGCCCCAGCATTTT. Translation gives CASRQGGTNQPQHF.

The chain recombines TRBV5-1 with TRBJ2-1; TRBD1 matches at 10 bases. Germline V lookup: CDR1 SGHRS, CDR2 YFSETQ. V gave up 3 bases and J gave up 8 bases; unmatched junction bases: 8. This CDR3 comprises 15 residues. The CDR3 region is CASSSPGQGYDEQFF. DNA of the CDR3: TGCGCCAGCAGCTCGCCGGGACAGGGGTATGATGAGCAGTTCTTC.

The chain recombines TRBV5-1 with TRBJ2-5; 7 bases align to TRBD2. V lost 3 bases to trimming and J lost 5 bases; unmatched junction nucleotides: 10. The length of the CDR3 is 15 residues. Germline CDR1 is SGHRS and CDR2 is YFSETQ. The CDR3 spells CASSSIPGEGETQYF. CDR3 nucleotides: TGCGCCAGCAGCTCTATTCCGGGGGAGGGGGAGACCCAGTACTTC.